The rows below give T cell receptor beta chains drawn from one sample of a study of blood T cells in healthy people across ages. Each CDR3 protein is one row after TCRdb ran MiXCR on the 5' RACE reads. The sample consists of fewer than 950,000 distinct CDR3 sequences, about 48% of them appearing once. Sequenced material: blood. The receptors originated from an elderly man in good health. CDR3s include the opening cysteine and the closing phenylalanine or tryptophan. D genes are given only for firm matches. The listing skips clone size in some rows; elsewhere it reads once, few, many or a size class.

clone size | J gene | D gene | V gene | CDR3 protein | CDR3 DNA
NA | TRBJ2-1 | NA | TRBV4-1 | CASSQGRFLGGSSYNEQFF | TGCGCCAGCAGCCAAGGTCGGTTCTTGGGGGGAAGCTCCTACAATGAGCAGTTCTTC
NA | TRBJ1-1 | NA | TRBV4-2 | CASSQGGSANTEAFF | TGTGCCAGCAGCCAAGGCGGCAGCGCGAACACTGAAGCTTTCTTT
NA | TRBJ1-5 | NA | TRBV6-1 | CASRDEPSRPQHF | TGTGCCAGCAGGGACGAGCCCTCTAGGCCCCAGCATTTT
few | TRBJ2-7 | TRBD1 | TRBV5-1 | CASSLSPGQGAGYEQYF | TGCGCCAGCAGCTTATCGCCGGGACAGGGGGCCGGCTACGAGCAGTACTTC
NA | TRBJ1-2 | NA | TRBV20-1 | CSAWGGYGYTF | TGCAGTGCTTGGGGGGGATACGGCTACACCTTC
NA | TRBJ2-1 | NA | TRBV29-1 | CSSGSYNEQFF | TGCAGTTCCGGCAGCTACAATGAGCAGTTCTTC
NA | TRBJ2-1 | NA | TRBV21-1 | CASSKAQVPRKNEQFF | TGTGCCAGCAGCAAAGCCCAAGTCCCACGGAAGAATGAGCAGTTCTTC
NA | TRBJ1-2 | NA | TRBV29-1 | CSVGGGGYTF | TGCAGCGTTGGAGGGGGTGGCTACACCTTC
NA | TRBJ1-1 | NA | TRBV2 | CASSYMGLDTEAFF | TGTGCCAGCAGTTACATGGGGCTTGACACTGAAGCTTTCTTT
NA | TRBJ2-7 | NA | TRBV7-9 | CASSLIEAEQYF | TGTGCCAGCAGCTTGATTGAGGCCGAGCAGTACTTC